A selection of T cell receptor beta chains follows, all from one sample in a study of blood T cells in healthy people across ages. TCRdb ran MiXCR on the 5' RACE reads and lists one entry per CDR3 protein. In the table there are 550,000 to 750,000 distinct CDR3 sequences, under 25% of which are singletons. Material for sequencing was blood. Receptors originate from a man between 65 and 85 years old in good health. CDR3s include the opening cysteine and the closing phenylalanine or tryptophan. The D gene is left open where the match is weak. For some rows the clone size is stated as once, few or many, or as a class when expanded; others skip it.

cdr3_length,v_call,j_call,clone_size,d_call,cdr3_aa,cdr3_nt
17,TRBV25-1,TRBJ2-1,NA,TRBD2,CASSGGGSGSSYNEQIF,TGTGCCAGCAGTGGGGGTGGGAGCGGGAGCTCCTACAATGAGCAGATCTTC
14,TRBV7-9,TRBJ2-7,NA,NA,CASSLGGQDYEQYF,TGTGCCAGCAGCTTAGGGGGACAAGACTACGAGCAGTACTTC
17,TRBV4-1,TRBJ1-4,NA,NA,CASSQGGAGSTNEKLFF,TGCGCCAGCAGCCAAGGGGGGGCGGGTTCCACTAATGAAAAACTGTTTTTT
13,TRBV20-1,TRBJ2-7,few,NA,CSARTETRYEQYF,TGCAGTGCTAGAACCGAGACCCGCTACGAGCAGTACTTC
15,TRBV14,TRBJ1-1,NA,NA,CASSQGIDSDTEAFF,TGTGCCAGCAGCCAAGGTATCGATTCGGATACTGAAGCTTTCTTT
12,TRBV20-1,TRBJ2-1,many,NA,CSARGNDNEQFF,TGCAGTGCCAGGGGTAATGACAATGAGCAGTTCTTC
16,TRBV12-3/TRBV12-4,TRBJ2-3,NA,TRBD2,CASSWRTSSRTDTEYF,TGTGCCAGCAGTTGGCGGACTAGCTCTAGAACAGATACGGAGTATTTT
16,TRBV6-2/TRBV6-3,TRBJ1-2,few,TRBD1,CASTNTYGQGARGYTF,TGTGCCAGCACCAACACATATGGACAGGGGGCGAGAGGCTACACCTTC
13,TRBV2,TRBJ1-1,NA,NA,CASTFGDSTEAFF,TGTGCCAGCACCTTCGGAGATAGCACTGAAGCTTTCTTT
16,TRBV6-2/TRBV6-3,TRBJ2-5,many,NA,CASRPRGAESQETQYF,TGTGCCAGCAGACCACGGGGGGCCGAATCCCAAGAGACCCAGTACTTC
14,TRBV6-6,TRBJ2-3,NA,NA,CASSYTRGTDTQYF,TGTGCCAGCAGTTACACACGGGGCACAGATACGCAGTATTTT
18,TRBV6-2/TRBV6-3,TRBJ2-7,few,TRBD2,CASSSPLTGTSGSYEQYF,TGTGCCAGCAGTTCTCCCCTCACCGGGACTAGCGGTTCCTACGAGCAGTACTTC
17,TRBV6-2/TRBV6-3,TRBJ1-1,NA,NA,CASSYYPLRGGNTEAFF,TGTGCCAGCAGTTACTATCCTCTCAGGGGAGGGAACACTGAAGCTTTCTTT
13,TRBV7-9,TRBJ1-4,NA,NA,CASTGVTNEKLFF,TGTGCCAGCACTGGAGTGACTAATGAAAAACTGTTTTTT
15,TRBV20-1,TRBJ2-7,few,TRBD2,CSAVCGERGTYEQYF,TGCAGTGCGGTTTGTGGGGAGCGGGGCACCTACGAGCAGTACTTC
15,TRBV12-3/TRBV12-4,TRBJ2-6,few,NA,CASSLTTGGANVLTF,TGTGCCAGCAGTTTGACAACGGGGGGGGCCAACGTCCTGACTTTC
15,TRBV20-1,TRBJ2-5,few,TRBD2,CSARVATSELETQYF,TGCAGTGCTAGAGTCGCGACTAGCGAGTTAGAGACCCAGTACTTC
14,TRBV14,TRBJ2-3,NA,NA,CASSQWGRTDTQYF,TGTGCCAGCAGCCAATGGGGCAGGACAGATACGCAGTATTTT
15,TRBV5-1,TRBJ2-3,few,NA,CASSLDRGSTDTQYF,TGTGCCAGCAGCTTAGATCGGGGGAGCACAGATACGCAGTATTTT
15,TRBV20-1,TRBJ1-5,NA,NA,CSARATQGGNQPQHF,TGCAGTGCTAGAGCCACCCAAGGGGGTAATCAGCCCCAGCATTTT
16,TRBV25-1,TRBJ2-5,few,NA,CASSEYEYFTQETQYF,TGTGCCAGCAGTGAATACGAGTACTTCACCCAAGAGACCCAGTACTTC
15,TRBV18,TRBJ1-3,NA,NA,CASSGDSSSGNTIYF,TGTGCCAGCTCGGGAGACAGCAGCTCTGGAAACACCATATATTTT
15,TRBV11-2,TRBJ2-3,NA,TRBD1,CASSPTGVGADTQYF,TGTGCCAGCAGCCCAACAGGGGTGGGGGCGGATACGCAGTATTTT
14,TRBV12-3/TRBV12-4,TRBJ2-7,NA,NA,CASRLGAGRNEQYF,TGTGCCAGCAGACTCGGGGCAGGGAGGAACGAGCAGTACTTC
17,TRBV4-2,TRBJ1-5,NA,TRBD1,CASSQWGTGGDHQPQHF,TGTGCCAGCAGCCAATGGGGGACAGGGGGCGACCATCAGCCCCAGCATTTT
18,TRBV9,TRBJ2-5,NA,TRBD2,CASSRGGLAVPWEETQYF,TGTGCCAGCAGCCGTGGAGGCCTAGCGGTACCTTGGGAAGAGACCCAGTACTTC
12,TRBV14,TRBJ1-1,NA,NA,CASSFTWGGAFF,TGTGCCAGCAGCTTTACCTGGGGGGGAGCTTTCTTT
15,TRBV6-2/TRBV6-3,TRBJ2-7,NA,TRBD1,CASRAGTGGSYEQYF,TGTGCCAGCAGAGCCGGGACAGGAGGTTCCTACGAGCAGTACTTC
16,TRBV7-2,TRBJ2-7,NA,TRBD2,CASSLVAGGDHYEQYF,TGTGCCAGCAGCTTAGTTGCGGGAGGGGACCACTACGAGCAGTACTTC
16,TRBV4-1,TRBJ2-1,NA,TRBD2,CASSGKRENSYNEQFF,TGCGCCAGCAGCGGAAAGCGGGAGAACTCCTACAATGAGCAGTTCTTC
14,TRBV10-3,TRBJ2-1,many,NA,CAISESGKYNEQFF,TGTGCCATCAGTGAATCGGGGAAATACAATGAGCAGTTCTTC
16,TRBV3-1,TRBJ2-2,NA,TRBD1,CASRPGQGGAMGELFF,TGTGCCAGCAGACCCGGTCAAGGGGGCGCCATGGGGGAGCTGTTTTTT
12,TRBV10-2,TRBJ2-7,few,TRBD2,CAASGSSYEQYF,TGCGCAGCTAGCGGGAGCTCCTACGAGCAGTACTTC
16,TRBV5-1,TRBJ1-4,NA,NA,CASRFGTKVTNEKLFF,TGCGCCAGCAGGTTCGGGACAAAAGTTACTAATGAAAAACTGTTTTTT
14,TRBV20-1,TRBJ2-1,few,NA,CSARGTGTTNEQFF,TGCAGTGCTAGAGGTACCGGGACAACCAATGAGCAGTTCTTC
13,TRBV20-1,TRBJ2-5,few,NA,CSARDPTKETQYF,TGCAGTGCTAGAGATCCGACCAAAGAGACCCAGTACTTC
15,TRBV15,TRBJ2-2,few,NA,CATRELGRTTGELFF,TGTGCCACCAGAGAGCTGGGACGTACCACCGGGGAGCTGTTTTTT